This T cell receptor beta chain was sequenced for a study of response to subunit inactivated influenza vaccine. Comment on this clonotype: Antigen specificity is unknown.

Study-level points and caveats: After each seasonal influenza vaccination, few new T cells are recruited, the authors suggested.

TCRdb recomputed calls from the RT-PCR reads with MiXCR, one row per CDR3 protein. The sample gives about 520,000 distinct CDR3 sequences, over 25% of which show up once; approximately 2% is in the top ten. The CDR3 spans 15 residues. Germline CDR1 and CDR2: MGHRA and YSYEKL. V was clipped by 1 base and J by 8 bases; unmatched bases: 5. Material: CD4+ T cells sorted from PBMCs, obtained roughly 5 days after vaccination. The clonotype was recovered from a middle-aged man who received an inactivated influenza vaccine. The V gene is TRBV4-1, the J gene TRBJ1-4; 9 bases are a match to TRBD1. CDR3 region: CASSQVGQGGEKLFF. The DNA for the CDR3 is TGCGCCAGCAGCCAAGTGGGACAGGGAGGAGAAAAACTGTTTTTT.